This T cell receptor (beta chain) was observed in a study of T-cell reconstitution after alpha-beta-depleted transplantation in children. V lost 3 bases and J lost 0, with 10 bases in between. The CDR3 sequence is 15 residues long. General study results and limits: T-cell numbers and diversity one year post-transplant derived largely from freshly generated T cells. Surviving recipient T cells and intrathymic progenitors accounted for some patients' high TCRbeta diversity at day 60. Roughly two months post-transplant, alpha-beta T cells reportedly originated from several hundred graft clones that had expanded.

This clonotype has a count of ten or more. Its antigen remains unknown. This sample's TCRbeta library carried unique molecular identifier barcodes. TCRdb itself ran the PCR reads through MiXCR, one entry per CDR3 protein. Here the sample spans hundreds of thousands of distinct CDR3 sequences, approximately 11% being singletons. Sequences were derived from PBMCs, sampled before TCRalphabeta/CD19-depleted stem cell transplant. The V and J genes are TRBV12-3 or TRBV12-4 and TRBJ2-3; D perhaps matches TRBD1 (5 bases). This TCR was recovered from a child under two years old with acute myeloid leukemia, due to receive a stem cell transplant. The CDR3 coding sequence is TGTGCCAGCAGTTTGGTGCAGGGAAGCACAGATACGCAGTATTTT. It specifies CASSLVQGSTDTQYF.